The rows below give T cell receptor beta chains drawn from one sample of a study of cytomegalovirus exposure and HLA in healthy donors. Here immunoSEQ multiplex PCR was the method, and the copy in TCRdb shows in-frame clones only, minus some. This sample yields 120,000 or so clones, of which roughly 76% are seen a single time; 2.5% to 3.5% belongs to the top ten. The sequenced sample was PBMCs. The receptors shown here come from a woman between 50 and 59 years old in good health and CMV-seronegative. The CDR3 runs from the conserved cysteine through the conserved F or W. D genes are given only for firm matches. Expanded clones are given a class, and other clones once, few, many or no size at all.

>TRBV6-5|TRBJ1-5|NA|NA
TGTGCCAGCAGGCGTCAGGGAGGCAGCAATCAGCCCCAGCATTTT
CASRRQGGSNQPQHF
>TRBV28|TRBJ2-3|NA|TRBD1
TGTGCCAGCAATACAGGGGGCACAGATACGCAGTATTTT
CASNTGGTDTQYF
>TRBV7-3|TRBJ2-2|once|TRBD1
TGTGCCAGCAGCTTCCAAGGACAGGGAGCCGGGGAGCTGTTTTTT
CASSFQGQGAGELFF
>TRBV19|TRBJ2-2|NA|TRBD2
TGTGCCAGTAGCCCGACTAGCGGGGATGCTAACACCGGGGAGCTGTTTTTT
CASSPTSGDANTGELFF
>TRBV5-1|TRBJ1-2|NA|TRBD1
TGCGCCAGCAGCGAGGGGGCGTCGGGCTATGGCTACACCTTC
CASSEGASGYGYTF
>TRBV6-1|TRBJ2-4|NA|NA
TGTGCCAGCAGTGTTTTAGGGGGGGTACGGGGAAACATTCAGTACTTC
CASSVLGGVRGNIQYF
>TRBV27|TRBJ2-4|NA|TRBD1
TGTGCCAGCAGTCCTTCGGACAGGAGAAAAAACATTCAGTACTTC
CASSPSDRRKNIQYF
>TRBV10-3|TRBJ2-6|once|NA
TGTGCCATCAGTGAACGGACTATCTCCTCTGGGGCCAACGTCCTGACTTTC
CAISERTISSGANVLTF
>TRBV28|TRBJ2-3|NA|TRBD2
TGTGCCAGCAGCCGAACGGGGGGAGCTAGCACAGATACGCAGTATTTT
CASSRTGGASTDTQYF
>TRBV7-2|TRBJ2-7|NA|NA
TGTGCCAGCAGCTTTTCCTCTAGGATTGCCTACGAGCAGTACTTC
CASSFSSRIAYEQYF
>TRBV5-6|TRBJ2-5|NA|NA
TGTGCCAGCAGCTTGTATAGTGAGACCCAGTACTTC
CASSLYSETQYF
>TRBV5-4|TRBJ2-1|NA|TRBD2
TGTGCCAGCAGCTCCGGGGGGGGAGCGACCTGGAATGAGCAGTTCTTC
CASSSGGGATWNEQFF
>TRBV7-2|TRBJ1-5|NA|NA
TGTGCCAGCGGGGGGGGAAATCAGCCCCAGCATTTT
CASGGGNQPQHF
>TRBV4-2|TRBJ2-1|few|TRBD2
TGTGCCAGCAGCCCGCCGGGACTAGCGGGATCGTACAATGAGCAGTTCTTC
CASSPPGLAGSYNEQFF
>TRBV4-3|TRBJ2-1|NA|NA
TGCGCCAGCAGCCAATTCCCGGGAACCTACAATGAGCAGTTCTTC
CASSQFPGTYNEQFF
>TRBV27|TRBJ2-5|once|NA
TGTGCCAGCAGTCAAATATCCGGGTTGACCCAGTACTTC
CASSQISGLTQYF
>TRBV4-3|TRBJ2-7|NA|NA
TGCGCCAGCAGCCCGCCGCCAGGGTTTGACGAGCAGTACTTC
CASSPPPGFDEQYF
>TRBV5-8|TRBJ2-7|NA|TRBD1
TGTGCCAGCAGCTTGGGTATAGGGACAGGCTACGAGCAGTACTTC
CASSLGIGTGYEQYF
>TRBV18|TRBJ1-5|NA|NA
TGTGCCAGCTCACCACTTCGAGATCAGCCCCAGCATTTT
CASSPLRDQPQHF
>TRBV11-3|TRBJ2-1|few|TRBD1
TGTGCCAGCAGCCCTCGGAGGACAGGGGATTACAATGAGCAGTTCTTC
CASSPRRTGDYNEQFF
>TRBV18|TRBJ2-1|NA|NA
TGTGCCAGCTCACCACAAGGGGAGGCCTTGCATGAGCAGTTCTTC
CASSPQGEALHEQFF
>TRBV12-5|TRBJ2-7|NA|NA
TGTGCTAGTGGTTTGGCCCCTCACGGCGAGCAGTACTTC
CASGLAPHGEQYF
>TRBV7-9|TRBJ2-1|NA|TRBD2
TGTGCCAGCAGCTTAGTATCGACTAGCGGGGAAGACAATGAGCAGTTCTTC
CASSLVSTSGEDNEQFF
>TRBV6-5|TRBJ1-1|NA|TRBD1
TGTGCCAGCAGTTCCTCTAAGACAGGGGCTGACACTGAAGCTTTCTTT
CASSSSKTGADTEAFF
>TRBV11-2|TRBJ2-1|NA|TRBD2
TGTGCCAGCGCAACCGGGACTAGCGGGATCTACGAGGTCGGGGAGCAGTTCTTC
CASATGTSGIYEVGEQFF
>TRBV19|TRBJ2-5|NA|TRBD2
TGTGCCAGTAGTATAGATCTTGCGGGAGGCCCACAAGAGACCCAGTACTTC
CASSIDLAGGPQETQYF
>TRBV29-1|TRBJ2-7|NA|TRBD2
TGCAGCGTTGAGGTCCTAGCGGGAGCTGACGAGCAGTACTTC
CSVEVLAGADEQYF
>TRBV27|TRBJ1-4|NA|NA
TGTGCCAGCAGTTTATGGGCAGGGAATGAAAAACTGTTTTTT
CASSLWAGNEKLFF
>TRBV4-2|TRBJ2-5|once|TRBD2
TGTGCCAGCAGCCAAGAAAAGCGGGAGGGGCTGGGAGAGACCCAGTACTTC
CASSQEKREGLGETQYF
>TRBV9|TRBJ2-2|NA|NA
TGTGCCAGCAGCGAAACAGGGCTCGGGGAGCTGTTTTTT
CASSETGLGELFF
>TRBV5-4|TRBJ1-6|once|TRBD1
TGTGCCAGCAGCTTGGACAGGGGCGATTCACCCCTCCACTTT
CASSLDRGDSPLHF
>TRBV6-4|TRBJ2-2|once|NA
TGTGCCAGCAAGGCACTAGTTAACGCCGGGGAGCTGTTTTTT
CASKALVNAGELFF
>TRBV29-1|TRBJ2-3|NA|NA
TGCAGCGGCCAAACTAGCACAGATACGCAGTATTTT
CSGQTSTDTQYF
>TRBV2|TRBJ2-3|NA|TRBD2
TGTGCCAGCAGTGGGTCTAGCGGGAGGGATACGCAGTATTTT
CASSGSSGRDTQYF
>TRBV5-6|TRBJ2-2|NA|NA
TGTGCCAGCAGCCCGACAGGCGGGGAGCTGTTTTTT
CASSPTGGELFF
>TRBV7-8|TRBJ2-1|NA|NA
TGTGCCAGCAGCGGCAGTTTCCGGCTAGCAGCTAACAATGAGCAGTTCTTC
CASSGSFRLAANNEQFF
>TRBV7-8|TRBJ1-1|once|NA
TGTGCCAGCAGCTTAGGCTGGGTGGGGGCAAGAATGAACACTGAAGCTTTCTTT
CASSLGWVGARMNTEAFF
>TRBV18|TRBJ2-2|NA|TRBD1
TGTGCCAGCTCACCACTGACAGGGCACACCGGGGAGCTGTTTTTT
CASSPLTGHTGELFF
>TRBV19|TRBJ2-1|NA|TRBD2
TGTGCCAGTAGTGCTGGGGGACTAGTAATAAATGAGCAGTTCTTC
CASSAGGLVINEQFF
>TRBV29-1|TRBJ1-1|NA|NA
TGCAGCGTTGCGGGACAAAGGTCGGGGACTGAAGCTTTCTTT
CSVAGQRSGTEAFF